This T cell receptor beta chain came from a study of cytomegalovirus exposure and HLA in healthy donors (dated by TCRdb to between 2016 and 2019). Context from the whole study: In an earlier analysis of several hundred of the donors, 276 Gb of sequence data and 90 million to 120 million unique TCR beta sequences from 180 million or so T cells were reported. An early release that covered 640 HLA-typed donors contained approximately 300 gigabases of sequencing data and 65 million to 100 million unique TCR sequences. Of the roughly 420 genotyped donors, less than 85% were placed in the genetic ancestry cluster associated with self-reported Caucasian donors. The study aimed to test whether signatures of past pathogen exposure could be identified by cataloging public T cell receptors. The study used immunosequencing to profile the T cell repertoires of approximately 690 subjects and linked those repertoires to cytomegalovirus serostatus. In addition to the first cohort of around 670 subjects, a separate validation cohort of around 110 different subjects was used. To predict cytomegalovirus infection status, the study combined high-throughput TCR immunosequencing, statistical association of individual TCRs with disease status, and machine learning. In a later analysis, previously published TCR beta repertoires from several hundred donors were re-analyzed and high-resolution HLA genotyping was added so that TCR occurrence patterns could be studied. In the later analysis, no new phenotypic data were used to find candidate immune exposures; instead, reliance was placed on TCR beta sequences and their occurrence across donors. An earlier analysis of roughly 580 of the donors used high-throughput TCR beta sequencing to judge whether each TCR beta V gene segment behaved as functional or pseudogenic. Alongside the repertoire data, information on donor age, sex, ethnicity and CMV serostatus was compiled. A later genetic analysis used genome-wide SNP genotypes for about 55% of the 666 donors, treating that subset as a discovery cohort. All discovery cohort repertoires had been generated using a single sequencing platform. HLA typing included class I and class II loci at four-digit resolution. The number of donors typed differed by locus, with 629-630 for A, B, C, DRB1 and DQB1, over 500 for DQA1, over 600 for DPA1, and over 400 for DPB1. Because of strong linkage in the cohort, 4 to 6 DR-DQ haplotypes were treated as single units for association and clustering. Across approximately 400 genotyped donors of the cohort, an average of approximately 240,000 unique TCR beta nucleotide sequences per donor were sequenced, and roughly 18% of those sequences were non-productive.

The cohort was made up of roughly 670 healthy bone marrow donors. At the time of sampling, every cohort member was nominally healthy, though immune exposures that went unrecorded were likely present. The donor tested CMV seropositive and was one of the 289 seropositive cohort members. Every donor gave a peripheral blood sample, and the peripheral blood mononuclear cells from that sample were used for TCR beta sequencing. Genomic DNA extraction from the blood cell samples was performed with the Qiagen DNeasy Blood Extraction Kit. Overall study results and their limits: At a false discovery rate of 0.05, a later analysis linked 16,000 or so TCR beta sequences to specific HLA alleles. A total of some 180 TCR beta chains were listed by the study as associated with cytomegalovirus. In vitro tests confirmed that a few of the cytomegalovirus-associated TCR beta chains recognize cytomegalovirus antigens. In a later genetic analysis, fewer N-insertions in productive TCRs were reported among donors in an Asian-associated ancestry cluster than the roughly 700-donor mean. A cluster of highly shared sequence variants was judged likely to be a technical artifact of the sequencing pipeline. Linkage disequilibrium might explain the correlated functional status among segregating V segments, but an unknown experimental factor could not be excluded. In an earlier analysis of under 600 of the donors, most TCR beta V segments were observed in productive rearrangements about 87% or about 30% of the time, broadly matching IMGT annotations. Only TCR beta chains were sequenced in this cohort, and the absence of alpha or paired-chain data limited detectable features. A further reported finding was that TCR beta sequences accurately predicted the HLA-A and HLA-B alleles for most subjects in the first cohort. Across donors, most TCR sequences were observed very rarely, whereas some public TCRs were present in many individuals. In a later analysis, several top co-occurrence clusters were reported to appear linked to parvovirus B19, influenza, CMV and Epstein-Barr virus. A later analysis found that HLA-associated TCR beta chains were more clonally expanded and had lower generation probabilities than equally common non-associated chains. According to a later analysis, most CMV-associated TCR beta chains appeared to be HLA-restricted, and the HLA associations seemed to be driven largely by CMV exposure. According to the authors, the approach could potentially be generalized to other disease states and immunological phenotypes. In a later genetic analysis, a missense DCLRE1C variant was associated with V-gene and J-gene trimming of TCR beta chains, and the association was replicated in an independent cohort. Cytomegalovirus status was reported to be diagnosed by the classifier with high specificity and sensitivity in both the original and validation cohorts. Strong co-occurrence of HLA alleles, especially DR and DQ, made assigning TCR associations to individual alleles difficult. According to a later analysis, TCR association rates differed among HLA loci, with DRB1 alleles showing the most associated TCRs and HLA-C alleles showing the fewest. Because counts were too low, about 18 rarely observed V segments, including chromosome 9 orphons, were left out of the earlier analysis of approximately 500 of the donors. The presence/absence analyses assumed that sequencing depth was roughly uniform across donors, and that assumption may not be true. The only immune exposure information available for the cohort was CMV serostatus. Because some donors lacked HLA typing at each locus, the association tests relied only on the typed subset.

Receptor amplification or capture employed the immunoSEQ multiplex PCR assay. A mixture of 60 forward primers for TCR Vbeta segments and 13 reverse primers for TCR Jbeta segments was used in the multiplex PCR. The CDR3 region of rearranged TCR beta genes was amplified from genomic DNA by a multiplex PCR assay. The amplified TCR beta libraries were sequenced on the Illumina HiSeq System as 87-base-pair reads. The authors processed their data as follows. A later analysis tallied 80 million to 95 million unique TCR beta chains across the 650 to 750 repertoires, and 10 million to 11 million of those chains were shared by two or more donors. To remove PCR and sequencing errors, raw reads were error-corrected and collapsed into unique sequences using a nearest-neighbor algorithm that merged closely related sequences. CDR3 sequences were aligned to IMGT reference sequences to assign V, D and J gene segments. For a sequence to be retained, at least a six-nucleotide match to both a V gene segment and a J gene segment was required. A rearrangement counted as productive if the CDR3 had no stop codons and remained in frame with V and J, and every other rearrangement counted as non-productive. Following IMGT convention, CDR3 was defined as the stretch from the second conserved V-encoded cysteine to the conserved J-encoded phenylalanine. In an earlier analysis of around 540 of the donors, sequences lacking an unambiguous match to a single V gene segment were excluded. An earlier analysis of roughly 590 of the donors called V segments functional above 56.7% productive rearrangements and segregating when the between-donor standard deviation exceeded 5%. A statistical classification framework was built to diagnose cytomegalovirus status from the catalog of TCR beta chain sequences. In a later analysis, V and J genes were assigned by comparing TCR nucleotide sequences against IMGT/GENE-DB human TR gene sequences. In a later analysis, CDR3 sequences and most-parsimonious VDJ recombination scenarios were assigned using the TCRdist pipeline. A later analysis defined each TCR beta chain by its CDR3 amino acid sequence plus V-gene family, and excluded reads lacking a unique V-gene family. As a way to deal with suspected cross-contamination and a sequencing artifact, a later analysis dropped roughly 600 nucleotide sequences that were highly shared and had low generation probability. In a later analysis, a clonal expansion index for each public chain was calculated from normalized within-repertoire ranks of inferred template counts. Generation probabilities in a later analysis came from a VDJ recombination model fitted to out-of-frame rearrangements, and those results were checked against IGoR. A later analysis scored TCR-TCR, TCR-HLA and TCR-CMV co-occurrence with hypergeometric tests, applying a repertoire-size bias correction to TCR pairs. False discovery rates were estimated in a later analysis by permuting HLA or CMV assignments 20 times. In a later analysis, co-occurring TCRs were grouped using DBSCAN, with TCRdist sequence similarity added in when clustering inside HLA-allele-positive subsets. Repertoires with fewer than 30,000 or more than 120,000 public chains were left out of co-occurrence clustering, as were five repertoires with anomalous nucleotide sharing. TCRdb provides this immuneACCESS table in a form limited to in-frame rearrangements. Some clones are lacking; in checked studies, under half of them reflect an unresolved V gene, and why the rest are absent is not known. V and J calls and clone size follow that table, whereas D and trimming were derived from the DNA. Present in this sample are about 130,000 clones, approximately 85% of which were seen just once. The top ten hold 6.7% of the sample.

As concerns this clone: Its target antigen remains unknown. There are no base qualities to consult, and no much larger clone falls within one base.

The sequencing input was PBMCs. The receptor's source is a woman aged 25 to 45 in good health and CMV-seropositive.

The DNA is as follows: TGTGCCAGCAGCTTAGACTACAGGGGGCGCAGGAATGAGCAGTTCTTC. This translates into CASSLDYRGRRNEQFF. The sequence links TRBV7-9 to TRBJ2-1; 9 of the junction bases match TRBD1. Compared with germline, V lacks 1 base and J lacks 7 bases; bases without a gene match: 8. Measured from the cysteine to the phenylalanine, the CDR3 is 16 residues long. Only the CDR3 region is kept as DNA, spanning 48 bases read in frame from base 1. According to the germline V gene (reference sequence), CDR1 reads SEHNR and CDR2 reads FQNEAQ.